These 32 T cell receptor beta chains were all obtained from the same sample, sequenced in a study of CD8+CD57+ T cells in acquired aplastic anemia. CDR3 and TCR beta VDJ profiling relied on a genomic DNA template. TCRdb recomputed calls from the reads with MiXCR, one row per CDR3 protein. The sample has some 150,000 distinct CDR3 sequences, more than 35% seen once; the top ten hold 7.5% to 9.5%. Sample: sorted CD4+, CD8+, or CD8+CD57+ T cells (not recorded which) from PBMCs. Receptor source: a human donor in good health, serving as a control.

A remark on this clonotype: This may arise from a read error, as a much more abundant clone is one base away. The CDR3 here is CASTVAGDSYEQYF. As DNA, the CDR3 is TGTGCCAGCACCGTCGCCGGGGACTCCTACGAGCAGTACTTC. The V gene is TRBV10-3, the J gene TRBJ2-7; D possibly corresponds to TRBD2 (5 bases). Germline V gene data show CDR1 as ENHRY and CDR2 as SYGVKD. The CDR3 totals 14 residues. With 10 bases removed from V and 0 bases from J, the gap between germline ends came to 16 bases.

This chain links TRBV20-1 with TRBJ2-7, with 7 bases lining up with TRBD1. Germline V CDR1 and CDR2: DFQATT, SNEGSKA (reference sequence). The length of the CDR3 is 12 residues. J was trimmed by 6 bases and V by 0 bases; bases with no gene match: 2. The CDR3 sequence is CSARDQGVEQYF. DNA for the CDR3: TGCAGTGCTAGAGATCAGGGGGTCGAGCAGTACTTC.

This clonotype was seen more than once but under ten times. V gene TRBV7-6 combines with J gene TRBJ2-7; D ambiguous. The CDR3 contains 14 residues. V was pared by 1 base and J by 2 bases, with 9 bases between. Germline assignment: CDR1 SGHVS and CDR2 FNYEAQ. Written as DNA, the CDR3 is TGTGCCAGCAGCTTAGGAGGCAGCGCCTACGAGCAGTACTTC. It yields the protein CASSLGGSAYEQYF.

This clonotype was seen at least ten times. The chain carries TRBV4-2 and TRBJ1-6; 7 bases line up with TRBD1. The CDR3 is made up of 16 amino acids. Trimming removed 5 bases from V and 6 bases from J; junction bases left unmatched: 10. Germline values: CDR1 LGHNA, CDR2 YNFKEQ. The CDR3 region has the DNA TGTGCCAGCAGCACACCAGGGGGTCTGGGTAATTCACCCCTCCACTTT. This translates into CASSTPGGLGNSPLHF.

This chain joins TRBV25-1 and TRBJ1-5; D is unresolved. There are 12 residues in the CDR3. CDR1 and CDR2 (germline): MGHDK, SYGVNS. V lost 3 bases and J 7 bases, leaving 7 bases between the germline ends. The CDR3 here is CASSDGGQPQHF. The CDR3 coding sequence is TGTGCCAGCAGTGACGGAGGACAGCCCCAGCATTTT. The entire variable domain, with the rest obtained from reference TRBV25-1 and TRBJ1-5, is as follows: EADIYQTPRYLVIGTGKKITLECSQTMGHDKMYWYQQDPGMELHLIHYSYGVNSTEKGDLSSESTVSRIRTEHFPLTLESARPSHTSQYLCASSDGGQPQHFGDGTRLSIL.

Ten or more counts support this clonotype. The V call is TRBV6-1, the J call TRBJ2-2; 7 bases fit TRBD1. Trimming at V came to 6 bases and at J to 1 base, leaving 2 bases not matched to a gene. The germline gives CDR1 MNHNS, CDR2 SASEGT. This CDR3 is built from 14 residues. The CDR3 region has the DNA TGTGCCAGCAGGCGACAGGGGAACACCGGGGAGCTGTTTTTT. Residues: CASRRQGNTGELFF.

This chain links TRBV28 with TRBJ1-5; D might be TRBD1 (6 bases). Germline V gives CDR1 MDHEN, CDR2 SYDVKM. The V end lost 6 bases, the J end lost 1 base, and 13 bases lay between the germline ends. The CDR3 is made up of 15 amino acids. CDR3: CASRGGLGSNQPQHF. For the CDR3, the DNA is TGTGCCAGCAGAGGGGGTTTGGGGAGCAATCAGCCCCAGCATTTT.

There are many counts of this clonotype. V usage is TRBV6-1 and J usage is TRBJ1-4; no reliable D call. V shed 6 bases and J shed 0 bases, with 11 bases lying between them. This CDR3 contains 15 residues. The V gene's germline CDR1 is MNHNS and CDR2 SASEGT. CDR3 DNA: TGTGCCAGCAGAAAAAAGGGAACAACTAATGAAAAACTGTTTTTT. Translating it yields CASRKKGTTNEKLFF.

Turning to this clonotype: Lacking the conserved final phenylalanine or tryptophan, this CDR3 likely reflects a read error. The CDR3 nucleotides read TGCGCCAGCAGCCACCCCGCAGGGGGCTATGGCTACACCCTC. Protein product: CASSHPAGGYGYTL. V gene TRBV4-1 combines with J gene TRBJ1-2, with 7 bases identical to TRBD1. This CDR3 contains 14 residues. Looked up from germline, CDR1 is MGHRA and CDR2 is YSYEKL. The V segment lost 3 bases and the J segment 4 bases; nucleotides outside the gene matches: 5.

V usage is TRBV24-1 and J usage is TRBJ1-5, with D unclear. Germline V gene data show CDR1 as KGHDR and CDR2 as SFDVKD. V was clipped by 5 bases and J by 4 bases, with 11 bases between them. CDR3 length: 14 amino acids. The CDR3 DNA sequence: TGTGCCACCAGTGGGCCAGGACTAAATCAGCCCCAGCATTTT. This sequence encodes CATSGPGLNQPQHF.

Turning to this clonotype: One base away lies a much larger clone, so this may be a sequencing read error. V usage is TRBV10-3 and J usage is TRBJ1-1; possible D gene TRBD1, 5 bases. CDR1 and CDR2 (germline): ENHRY, SYGVKD. CDR3 length: 15 amino acids. This CDR3 reads CAIGESTTGKREAFF. Here the CDR3 DNA reads TGTGCCATCGGTGAGTCGACCACAGGAAAGCGTGAAGCTTTCTTT.

The chain is built from TRBV7-8 and TRBJ2-4; D call uncertain. The germline CDR1 and CDR2 sequences are SGHVS and FQNEAQ. The CDR3 covers 14 residues. V lost 5 bases to trimming and J lost 4 bases, with 12 bases between them. The DNA of the CDR3 is TGTGCCAGCAGCAGGAGTGGGATTAAAAACATTCAGTACTTC. Translated: CASSRSGIKNIQYF.

This clonotype was counted at least ten times. J is TRBJ2-1 and V is TRBV5-1; TRBD2 aligns across 8 bases. The CDR3 contains 13 residues. J was trimmed by 7 bases and V by 3 bases; bases with no gene match: 3. CDR1 SGHRS and CDR2 YFSETQ come from the germline V gene. The CDR3 DNA follows: TGCGCCAGCAGCTCCCGGGGGGGAAATGAGCAGTTCTTC. As protein: CASSSRGGNEQFF. Combining the CDR3 with reference TRBV5-1 and TRBJ2-1 gives the whole variable domain KAGVTQTPRYLIKTRGQQVTLSCSPISGHRSVSWYQQTPGQGLQFLFEYFSETQRNKGNFPGRFSGRQFSNSRSEMNVSTLELGDSALYLCASSSRGGNEQFFGPGTRLTVL.

This chain connects TRBV27 to TRBJ1-6, with TRBD1 identical over 8 bases. J gave up 12 bases and V 0 bases, and 13 bases lay outside the gene matches. From germline, CDR1 is MNHEY and CDR2 SMNVEV (reference sequence). The CDR3 totals 17 residues. This CDR3 is CASSLSRTGWATGPLHF. DNA of the CDR3: TGTGCCAGCAGTTTATCTAGGACAGGGTGGGCGACTGGACCCCTCCACTTT.

Ten or more counts support this clonotype. The chain employs TRBV30 and TRBJ1-6; 10 bases are shared with TRBD1. The CDR3 length is 16 residues. V shed 2 bases, J shed 7 bases, and the junction held 8 bases outside the gene matches. Germline V CDR1 and CDR2: GTSNPN, SVGIG (reference sequence). The CDR3 region is CAWSLRDRGSNSPLHF. The CDR3 bases are TGTGCCTGGAGTCTTCGGGACAGGGGTTCCAATTCACCCCTCCACTTT.

This clonotype has ten or more counts. J is TRBJ2-5 and V is TRBV30, with D unresolved. Germline V gene sequence: CDR1 GTSNPN, CDR2 SVGIG (reference sequence). Trimming cost V 4 bases and J 2 bases, with 11 bases left between them. The CDR3 is 13 residues long. The CDR3 region is CAWNGRVQETQYF. The DNA for the CDR3 is TGTGCCTGGAACGGACGTGTACAAGAGACCCAGTACTTC. The entire variable domain, with the rest obtained from reference TRBV30 and TRBJ2-5, is as follows: SQTIHQWPATLVQPVGSPLSLECTVEGTSNPNLYWYRQAAGRGLQLLFYSVGIGQISSEVPQNLSASRPQDRQFILSSKKLLLSDSGFYLCAWNGRVQETQYFGPGTRLLVL.

The table lists this clonotype with many counts. The rearrangement joins TRBV20-1 to TRBJ1-5; TRBD1 agrees at 7 bases. This CDR3 is built from 13 residues. Per germline, CDR1 DFQATT and CDR2 SNEGSKA (reference sequence). V lost 6 bases and J lost 6; bases outside the gene matches: 8. The CDR3 reads CSARQGISQPQHF. The CDR3 nucleotides are TGCAGTGCGCGACAGGGTATAAGTCAGCCCCAGCATTTT.

This clonotype has at least ten counts. The rearrangement links TRBV2 to TRBJ2-3, with 9 nucleotides matching TRBD2. V lost 4 bases and J lost 3; bases outside the gene matches: 5. Germline CDR1 and CDR2: SNHLY and FYNNEI. This CDR3 region has 15 residues. The chain's CDR3 is CASSAAGGMTDTQYF. CDR3 sequence (DNA): TGTGCCAGCAGTGCCGCGGGGGGGATGACAGATACGCAGTATTTT.

The CDR3 nucleotides read TGTGCCATCACGGGGGCAGGAGGCTATGGCTACACCTTC. This codes for CAITGAGGYGYTF. This rearrangement joins TRBV10-3 to TRBJ1-2, with a possible D match to TRBD1 (6 bases). Between the trimmed V and J ends, which lost 7 bases and 4 bases, there was a span of 13 bases. CDR3 length equals 13 residues. CDR1 and CDR2 (germline): ENHRY, SYGVKD.

The chain uses TRBV12-3 or TRBV12-4 and TRBJ1-1; D may be TRBD1 (6 bases). This CDR3 has 16 residues. V was cut by 0 bases and J by 1 base, with 12 bases left in between. CDR3 region: CASSLALGGRNTEAFF. In DNA form, the CDR3 reads TGTGCCAGCAGTTTAGCGTTGGGGGGCCGGAACACTGAAGCTTTCTTT.

The V call is TRBV7-3, the J call TRBJ1-2, with 10 nucleotides matching TRBD1. The CDR3 loop spans 14 amino acids. V trimming: 4 bases; J trimming: 7 bases; junction bases outside the gene matches: 6. Germline assignment: CDR1 SGHTA and CDR2 FQGTGA. This chain's CDR3 is CASSSTGGGSGYTF. The DNA of the CDR3 is TGTGCCAGCAGCTCGACAGGGGGCGGATCTGGCTACACCTTC.

This clonotype was seen many times. The chain couples TRBV11-2 to TRBJ1-1; no firm D call. Germline CDR1 SGHAT, CDR2 FQNNGV. The CDR3 sequence is 16 residues long. V was trimmed by 5 bases and J by 0 bases, leaving 16 bases between them. The CDR3, as DNA: TGTGCCAGCAGCCCCAATCTTGCGGTCATGAACACTGAAGCTTTCTTT. Protein product: CASSPNLAVMNTEAFF.

Ten or more counts support this clonotype. The chain carries TRBV27 and TRBJ1-6, with D possibly TRBD1 on 6 matching bases. CDR1 MNHEY and CDR2 SMNVEV come from the germline V gene (reference sequence). The CDR3 has 19 amino acids. Trimming pared 3 bases from V and 14 bases from J, leaving 32 bases between. CDR3 sequence: CASSFTRLQGGRYNSALHF. The DNA of the CDR3 is TGTGCCAGCAGTTTTACCCGGCTACAGGGTGGACGTTATAATTCGGCCCTCCACTTT.

On this clonotype: With a much larger clone just one base away, this may be a read error. This chain connects TRBV6-5 to TRBJ1-5, with a tentative D call TRBD1 (5 bases). CDR1 and CDR2 from the germline V gene are MNHEY and SVGAGI. This CDR3 comprises 17 residues. CDR3 protein: CASSYSAPGYGNRPQHF. CDR3 DNA sequence: TGTGCCAGCAGTTACTCGGCACCAGGGTATGGAAATCGGCCCCAGCATTTT.

In the case of this clonotype: A read error is possible here, since a much larger clone lies one base away. This chain joins TRBV30 and TRBJ1-6; TRBD1 might be the D (5 bases). The CDR3 spans 13 residues. Per the germline V gene, CDR1 is GTSNPN and CDR2 is SVGIG (reference sequence). The CDR3 DNA reads as TGTGCCTGGAGTCCCCCCTGGGGGAACCCCCCCCACTTT. It translates to CAWSPPWGNPPHF.

The V call is TRBV7-3, the J call TRBJ1-1; D may be TRBD1 (5 bases). Germline V gene lookup returns CDR1 SGHTA and CDR2 FQGTGA. The CDR3 extends over 13 amino acids. V lost 8 bases to trimming and J lost 0 bases, with 10 bases between them. CDR3 residues: CASRRDLNTEAFF. CDR3 bases: TGTGCCAGCCGACGGGACTTGAACACTGAAGCTTTCTTT.

This clonotype was found many times. J is TRBJ1-3 and V is TRBV12-5; TRBD1 might be the D (5 bases). Germline loops: CDR1 LGHNT, CDR2 FRNRAP. Trimming pared 7 bases from V and 4 bases from J, leaving 8 bases between. This CDR3 region has 12 residues. For the CDR3, the DNA is TGTGCTAGTGTGAGGGGAGGAAACACCATATATTTT. It specifies CASVRGGNTIYF.

This clonotype was recorded many times. DNA of the CDR3: TGTGCCAGCAGCTCTGCAGGGACAGGCTATGGCTACACCTTC. Protein product: CASSSAGTGYGYTF. The chain combines TRBV5-5 with TRBJ1-2; 8 bases map to TRBD1. Germline assignment: CDR1 SGHKS and CDR2 YYEKEE (reference sequence). V was clipped by 3 bases and J by 4 bases; unmatched bases: 5. The CDR3 runs to 14 residues.

As concerns this clonotype: A much larger clone lies one base from this, so it may be a read error. V and J are TRBV7-2 and TRBJ2-7, with TRBD2 as a possible D gene (6 bases). The CDR3 is 15 residues long. The germline CDR1 and CDR2 sequences are SGHTA and FQGNSA. Trimming left V 0 bases short and J 2 bases short, with 11 bases between. The CDR3: CASSLARREPYEQYF. DNA for the CDR3: TGTGCCAGCAGCTTAGCCCGGAGGGAGCCCTACGAGCAGTACTTC.

This clonotype was seen a single time. This sequence joins TRBV5-1 and TRBJ1-4, with 7 bases that match TRBD1. Trimming took 5 bases from V and 5 from J; bases not matched to a gene: 6. The CDR3 sequence is 14 residues long. Germline assignment: CDR1 SGHRS and CDR2 YFSETQ. CDR3 DNA sequence: TGCGCCAGCAGTTTGACAGGGACAAATGAAAAACTGTTTTTT. Residues: CASSLTGTNEKLFF. The entire variable domain, with the rest obtained from reference TRBV5-1 and TRBJ1-4, is as follows: KAGVTQTPRYLIKTRGQQVTLSCSPISGHRSVSWYQQTPGQGLQFLFEYFSETQRNKGNFPGRFSGRQFSNSRSEMNVSTLELGDSALYLCASSLTGTNEKLFFGSGTQLSVL.

The V and J genes are TRBV30 and TRBJ1-1, with a possible D match to TRBD1 (5 bases). The CDR3 spans 14 residues. Trimming shortened V by 4 bases and J by 4 bases, and 16 bases separated the two germline ends. Germline V gene lookup returns CDR1 GTSNPN and CDR2 SVGIG (reference sequence). The CDR3 DNA is TGTGCCTGGACGACCGGGACCTGGGGCACTGAAGCTTTCTTT. Protein sequence: CAWTTGTWGTEAFF.

This clonotype was counted a few times. This chain uses TRBV18 with TRBJ1-2; 10 bases fit TRBD1. The germline gives CDR1 KGHSH, CDR2 LQKENI. With 2 bases clipped from V and 7 bases from J, the junction kept 10 bases outside the gene matches. The CDR3 is 16 residues long. CDR3 nucleotides: TGTGCCAGCTCACCAGGAGTGCCGGGACAGGGGTTTGGCTACACCTTC. Translated: CASSPGVPGQGFGYTF.